This T cell receptor (beta chain) was sequenced for a study of blood T cells in healthy people across ages (dated by TCRdb to between 2014 and 2017). Concerning the study at large: In model experiments, roughly one uniquely barcoded TCR beta cDNA molecule per two T cells was captured by template switching. The study measured age-related changes in TCR beta repertoire diversity using deep sequencing normalized with unique cDNA molecular identifiers. The donors were split into four age groups: young (average about 16 years), middle-aged (39), aged (approximately 60) and long-lived (roughly 86). Donors of different ages were randomly distributed across sequencing lanes to avoid experimental bias. The study analyzed two additional independent replicas of 1 million unique cDNA reads from the same blood draw for two donors, one aged 18 to 30 and one aged 80 or older. Summary of the overall study and its limitations: Estimates of total diversity based on one million sequenced T cells were considered lower bounds and underestimates. The long-lived group showed more naive CD4+ T cells, fewer expanded clones and increased TCR diversity than the aged group, suggesting age selection. Donor CMV infection status was unknown, potentially confounding age-related changes in expanded clonotypes. The percentage of naive T cells measured by flow cytometry correlated strongly with observed TCR beta diversity. Because profiling used bulk unsorted PBMCs, naive and antigen-experienced compartments could not be compared conclusively. As age increased, observed TCR beta diversity per million T cells dropped in a roughly linear way, and a significant reduction was already evident by age about 40.

Donors were a few dozen systemically healthy Caucasian individuals from Russia aged roughly 6 to 100 years. Around 9.9 milliliters of peripheral blood were collected from each donor into EDTA-treated Vacutainer tubes. Ficoll-Paque density-gradient centrifugation was used to isolate PBMCs, with at least 6 million per sample. Trizol reagent was used to extract total RNA from the PBMCs, yielding at least 6 micrograms per sample. Naive CD45RAhigh/CD27high T cell percentages were measured by flow cytometry on a PBMC aliquot from every donor. The library was produced with 5' RACE. TCRdb shows the sequencer as Illumina HiSeq 2500. A second roughly 6 to 12 cycle PCR used a sample-barcoded 5' primer and a J-beta primer mix. Each TCR beta cDNA molecule received a unique molecular identifier from a template-switch 5' adaptor carrying 12 random nucleotides. Each sample yielded at least 2.5 million CDR3-containing paired-end reads. First-strand cDNA synthesis was performed from all RNA using the Mint cDNA synthesis kit, with priming by a TRBC-specific oligonucleotide. Following uracil-DNA glycosylase treatment, all cDNA underwent a first 18-cycle PCR with the universal primers M1SS and BC2_uni_R. Per the authors' processing: Normalization of each sample was performed by random selection of 1 million high-quality reads, each carrying a distinct molecular identifier. Instead of being binned into consensus sequences, reads that shared molecular identifiers were thrown out. MiTCR, run with a Q25 quality threshold and the strictest error-elimination algorithm, handled CDR3 identification, clonotype clustering and error correction. A nonparametric unseen species model with Euler transformation was used to estimate a lower bound on total TCR beta diversity. The public sequencing data were trimmed at Q25 with fastp and processed into clonotypes with MiXCR by TCRdb, which kept only in-frame beta chains. Here each entry gathers all rows of one CDR3 protein and keeps the most common genes and DNA. The V and J calls here are based on TCRdb, not the publication. For this sample there are around 1,500,000 distinct CDR3 sequences; about 28% appear just once. Of the sample, roughly 8% is held by the ten largest clones.

This clonotype came up many times. Its antigen target is currently unknown. Qualities for individual bases were not recorded, and no much larger clone is one base off. CDR1 SEHNR and CDR2 FQNEAQ were looked up in the germline V gene (reference sequence). Inclusive of the bounding cysteine and phenylalanine, the CDR3 is 14 residues long. Of all the DNA, just the CDR3 is kept, 42 bases in frame from base 1. The junction shows trimming of 1 base on V and 10 bases on J, plus 14 bases between the germline ends. The material sequenced was blood. Recombination connected TRBV7-9 to TRBJ2-1, with no confidently assigned D gene. The sequence was obtained from a woman aged 25-40 years in good health. Here is the DNA: TGTGCCAGCAGCTTAGACCCCGTGAGGCGAGAGCAGTTCTTC. Translation gives CASSLDPVRREQFF.